This T cell receptor beta chain appears in the sequencing data of a study of T-cell reconstitution after alpha-beta-depleted transplantation in children. CDR1 and CDR2 (germline): MGHRA, YSYEKL. Trimming stripped 6 bases from V and 7 bases from J, with 12 bases between. This CDR3 spans 12 amino acids. Preparation of the TCRbeta library was carried out with unique molecular identifiers. In TCRdb, the PCR reads were re-called with MiXCR into one record per CDR3 protein. The sample records 350,000 to 500,000 distinct CDR3 sequences, approximately 42% being singletons. The source of this sequence is a girl aged 2 to 9 with aplastic anemia, due to receive a stem cell transplant. V and J are TRBV4-1 and TRBJ1-2, with D possibly TRBD1 on 5 matching bases. The sequenced sample was PBMCs, obtained before TCRalphabeta/CD19-depleted stem cell transplant. The CDR3 coding sequence is TGCGCCAGCAGGGCGACAGAACCTGGCTACACCTTC. It specifies CASRATEPGYTF.